A single sample is the source of the 22 T cell receptor beta chains below, sequenced in a study of technical replicates of blood from four donors. Repertoires were generated with immunoSEQ multiplex PCR, while TCRdb's copy carries only in-frame clones and drops some. The table lists more than 75,000 clones, about 94% of them singletons. The sequenced sample was T cells isolated from PBMCs. The receptors shown here come from a human donor in good health.

This sequence joins TRBV9 and TRBJ1-1; 8 bases are a match to TRBD1. Trimming removed 1 base from V and 2 bases from J; junction bases left unmatched: 13. Per germline, CDR1 SGDLS and CDR2 YYNGEE. This CDR3 comprises 18 residues. The chain's CDR3 is CASSVSASRRGQNTEAFF. DNA of the CDR3: TGTGCCAGCAGCGTATCAGCGTCACGCAGGGGGCAAAACACTGAAGCTTTCTTT. Full variable domain (missing parts from reference TRBV9 and TRBJ1-1): DSGVTQTPKHLITATGQRVTLRCSPRSGDLSVYWYQQSLDQGLQFLIQYYNGEERAKGNILERFSAQQFPDLHSELNLSSLELGDSALYFCASSVSASRRGQNTEAFFGQGTRLTVV.

This sequence joins TRBV7-9 and TRBJ2-1, with a tentative D call TRBD2 (5 bases). V was pared by 8 bases and J by 4 bases, with 15 bases between. The CDR3 length is 14 residues. The germline V gene encodes CDR1 SEHNR and CDR2 FQNEAQ (reference sequence). This CDR3 reads CASGRDKLYNEQFF. The CDR3 DNA is TGTGCCAGCGGACGGGATAAATTGTACAATGAGCAGTTCTTC.

The chain recombines TRBV7-2 with TRBJ1-2; D call uncertain. CDR3 length: 13 residues. The germline V gene has CDR1 SGHTA and CDR2 FQGNSA. The V and J ends lost 4 bases and 2 bases respectively, with 8 bases between them. The CDR3 is CASSSLQNYGYTF. CDR3 coding DNA: TGTGCCAGCAGCTCCTTACAGAACTATGGCTACACCTTC.

V is TRBV27 and J is TRBJ2-7, with 8 bases fitting TRBD2. From germline, CDR1 is MNHEY and CDR2 SMNVEV (reference sequence). V trimming: 7 bases; J trimming: 5 bases; junction bases outside the gene matches: 7. The CDR3 sequence is 13 residues long. CDR3 amino acids: CASKTGGTHEQYF. The CDR3 nucleotides are TGTGCCAGCAAAACGGGAGGGACCCACGAGCAGTACTTC.

The chain employs TRBV7-3 and TRBJ1-1, with 10 positions matching TRBD1. Germline V CDR1 and CDR2: SGHTA, FQGTGA. This CDR3 comprises 17 residues. The V and J ends lost 4 bases and 5 bases, in that order; junction bases with no gene match: 13. CDR3 sequence (DNA): TGTGCCAGCAGCTACATTCGGGGGGGACAGGGGAAAACTGAAGCTTTCTTT. It is translated as CASSYIRGGQGKTEAFF.

The V and J genes are TRBV7-9 and TRBJ1-5; 9 bases are a match to TRBD1. This CDR3 comprises 16 residues. J lost 6 bases, V lost 4 bases, and 10 bases had no gene match. Germline assignment: CDR1 SEHNR and CDR2 FQNEAQ (reference sequence). The CDR3 spells CASSWGLQGAVQPQHF. CDR3 bases: TGTGCCAGCAGCTGGGGGCTACAGGGGGCGGTTCAGCCCCAGCATTTT. Together with reference TRBV7-9 and TRBJ1-5, the CDR3 gives the full variable domain: DTGVSQNPRHKITKRGQNVTFRCDPISEHNRLYWYRQTLGQGPEFLTYFQNEAQLEKSRLLSDRFSAERPKGSFSTLEIQRTEQGDSAMYLCASSWGLQGAVQPQHFGDGTRLSIL.

V and J are TRBV19 and TRBJ2-1; D is uncertain. V lost 0 bases and J 7 bases, leaving 10 bases between the germline ends. This CDR3 is built from 14 residues. Germline V CDR1 and CDR2: LNHDA, SQIVND (reference sequence). DNA for the CDR3: TGTGCCAGTAGTATAGAGGCCGGGTTTAATGAGCAGTTCTTC. Translated: CASSIEAGFNEQFF.

The chain recombines TRBV6-5 with TRBJ1-2; unclear D gene. Trimming removed 1 base at V and 8 bases at J, with 8 bases between. CDR3 length equals 12 residues. The germline V gene has CDR1 MNHEY and CDR2 SVGAGI. Here the CDR3 reads CASSYFGEGYTF. DNA of the CDR3: TGTGCCAGCAGTTACTTCGGGGAAGGCTACACCTTC.

This chain links TRBV6-5 with TRBJ1-2; D not certain. V gave up 8 bases and J gave up 0 bases, with 7 bases separating them. The CDR3 runs 12 residues. Germline-derived CDR1 and CDR2 are MNHEY and SVGAGI. As DNA, the CDR3 is TGTGCCAGCTCGGGAGCTAACTATGGCTACACCTTC. Encoded protein: CASSGANYGYTF.

The rearrangement joins TRBV25-1 to TRBJ2-5, with 7 bases identical to TRBD1. After removal of 6 bases from V and 9 bases from J, the junction contained 13 bases not matched to a gene. This CDR3 contains 14 residues. Germline V CDR1 and CDR2: MGHDK, SYGVNS. The CDR3 DNA reads TGTGCCAGCAGACGACAGGGTGTAGATCAAGCCCAGTACTTC. Protein: CASRRQGVDQAQYF.

The chain has TRBV7-8 and TRBJ2-1; TRBD2 agrees at 10 bases. The V gene's germline CDR1 is SGHVS and CDR2 FQNEAQ. The CDR3 runs 17 residues. The junction had 4 bases not matched to a gene; V was cut back by 2 bases and J by 0 bases. In DNA, the CDR3 is TGTGCCAGCAGCTTATTTCCTAGCGGGAGCTCCTACAATGAGCAGTTCTTC. Protein: CASSLFPSGSSYNEQFF. The full variable domain, completed using reference TRBV7-8 and TRBJ2-1, is GAGVSQSPRYKVAKRGQDVALRCDPISGHVSLFWYQQALGQGPEFLTYFQNEAQLDKSGLPSDRFFAERPEGSVSTLKIQRTQQEDSAVYLCASSLFPSGSSYNEQFFGPGTRLTVL.

The rearrangement uses TRBV5-4 and TRBJ2-7, with a tentative D call TRBD2 (6 bases). CDR1 and CDR2 from the germline V gene are SGHNT and YYREEE (reference sequence). The CDR3 extends over 17 amino acids. V lost 0 bases and J lost 3, with 19 bases in between. The CDR3 nucleotides are TGTGCCAGCAGCTTGGGAAGGTCTAGCGAATACAGCTACGAGCAGTACTTC. Protein: CASSLGRSSEYSYEQYF.

This clone appeared once. This chain connects TRBV7-2 to TRBJ2-3; the D gene is possibly TRBD1 (5 bases). This CDR3 region has 15 residues. Trimming took 7 bases from V and 2 from J, leaving 16 bases between them. Germline V lookup: CDR1 SGHTA, CDR2 FQGNSA. Here the CDR3 reads CASKIDSLVTDTQYF. In nucleotides, the CDR3 is TGTGCCAGCAAGATAGACAGCCTTGTCACAGATACGCAGTATTTT.

The rearrangement joins TRBV7-2 to TRBJ1-4; weak D call: TRBD1 (5 bases). This CDR3 spans 15 amino acids. Looked up from germline, CDR1 is SGHTA and CDR2 is FQGNSA. V lost 5 bases to trimming and J lost 3 bases, with 13 bases between them. Here the CDR3 DNA reads TGTGCCAGCAGCCTCGACAGTGCAGCTAATGAAAAACTGTTTTTT. This gives the protein CASSLDSAANEKLFF.

The chain recombines TRBV27 with TRBJ1-5, with a tentative D call TRBD1 (5 bases). CDR1 is MNHEY, CDR2 SMNVEV, per germline (reference sequence). V was pared by 10 bases and J by 1 base, with 14 bases between. The CDR3 spans 14 residues. In DNA form, the CDR3 reads TGTGCCACCGGATTGGGGGGGAGCAATCAGCCCCAGCATTTT. Protein sequence: CATGLGGSNQPQHF.

Only one count was recorded for this clone. The chain is built from TRBV20-1 and TRBJ2-3; maybe TRBD1 (5 bases). Germline assignment: CDR1 DFQATT and CDR2 SNEGSKA (reference sequence). The CDR3 sequence is 11 residues long. Trimming removed 6 bases at V and 6 bases at J, with 10 bases between. The CDR3 loop reads CSAPHRDTQYF. The CDR3 bases are TGCAGTGCCCCCCACAGGGATACGCAGTATTTT.

The gene calls are TRBV4-1 and TRBJ2-1, with 7 bases aligning to TRBD2. V gave up 4 bases and J gave up 6 bases; unmatched junction bases: 15. Germline V gene lookup returns CDR1 MGHRA and CDR2 YSYEKL. CDR3 size: 17 residues. The CDR3 spells CASSLLGASGLPNEQFF. CDR3 in DNA: TGCGCCAGCAGCCTCCTAGGCGCTAGCGGACTACCCAATGAGCAGTTCTTC.

The chain uses TRBV9 and TRBJ2-1; a weak D match, TRBD2 (5 bases). Trimming shortened V by 5 bases and J by 0 bases, and 15 bases separated the two germline ends. The CDR3 has 16 residues. Germline lookup yields CDR1 SGDLS and CDR2 YYNGEE. This CDR3 reads CASSGRDQSSYNEQFF. In DNA, the CDR3 is TGTGCCAGCAGTGGACGGGATCAAAGCTCCTACAATGAGCAGTTCTTC.

The rearrangement joins TRBV4-3 to TRBJ1-1, with D unresolved. This CDR3 spans 15 amino acids. Trimming cost V 2 bases and J 1 base, with 11 bases left between them. The germline V gene has CDR1 LGHNA and CDR2 YSLEER. CDR3 residues: CASSQLTGENTEAFF. CDR3 bases: TGCGCCAGCAGCCAACTAACCGGGGAGAACACTGAAGCTTTCTTT.

The rearrangement links TRBV15 to TRBJ2-3; tentatively, D is TRBD2 (5 bases). This CDR3 spans 14 amino acids. V gave up 1 base and J gave up 4 bases, with 9 bases separating them. Germline lookup yields CDR1 LNHNV and CDR2 YYDKDF (reference sequence). DNA for the CDR3: TGTGCCACCAGCAGAGGTCGGGATGCAGATACGCAGTATTTT. Residues: CATSRGRDADTQYF.

V gene TRBV27 combines with J gene TRBJ2-7, with D possibly being TRBD2 (6 bases). Germline CDR1 and CDR2: MNHEY and SMNVEV (reference sequence). This CDR3 region has 15 residues. V gave up 6 bases and J gave up 4 bases, with 19 bases separating them. The CDR3, as DNA: TGTGCCAGCAGCGGGGGATTGCGGGAAGTTTACGAGCAGTACTTC. Protein: CASSGGLREVYEQYF.

This clone was recorded once. CDR3 coding DNA: TGTGCCACAACCAAGGGACTAGCGGGAGTAGATGAGCAGTTCTTC. Its protein is CATTKGLAGVDEQFF. This sequence joins TRBV19 and TRBJ2-1; 14 bases match TRBD2. This CDR3 is built from 15 residues. V lost 10 bases and J lost 8; bases outside the gene matches: 10. From germline, CDR1 is LNHDA and CDR2 SQIVND (reference sequence).